This T cell receptor (beta chain) was sequenced for a study of shared clonotypes between healthy human individuals. Looking at the study overall: Researchers assigned three CD4 naive, three CD4 memory, two CD8 naive and one CD8 memory plate to each donor.

Germline V gives CDR1 MNHNY, CDR2 SVGAGI (reference sequence). Trimming took off 6 bases at V and 3 bases at J, with 6 bases between the two ends. The CDR3 sequence is 11 residues long. TCRdb's copy holds only in-frame clones and misses some; the assay was immunoSEQ multiplex PCR. Of 1.6 million or so clones listed, approximately 98.5% were seen once; the top ten hold 0.36%. This chain connects TRBV6-6 to TRBJ2-7; D unresolved. Source material: naive CD4+ T cells sorted from blood. The subset: CD45RA+ positively selected. This receptor was obtained from a man aged 25-45 years in good health. The CDR3 loop reads CASRSLYEQYF. DNA of the CDR3: TGTGCCAGCAGGAGCCTCTACGAGCAGTACTTC.